Listed below are T cell receptor beta chains from one sample, sequenced in a study of blood T cell repertoires in COVID-19. Using immunoSEQ multiplex PCR, the repertoire was profiled, and TCRdb retains in-frame clones only, with some absent. The table lists 250,000 to 350,000 clones, about four fifths of them singletons. Sequencing was done on a sample of peripheral blood. The receptors come from a human donor with COVID-19, enrolled during active disease. The donor label of this sample is uncertain. Both conserved end residues are part of each CDR3. D genes are given only for firm matches. Size tells how often a clone was seen (once, few, many) or the class of an expanded clone, and some rows leave it out.

d_gene,abundance,v_gene,j_gene,CDR3nt,CDR3aa
TRBD2,NA,TRBV2,TRBJ2-7,TGTGCCAGCGGACTAGCGGGAGGGACGGACTACGAGCAGTACTTC,CASGLAGGTDYEQYF
TRBD2,few,TRBV19,TRBJ2-5,TGTGCCAGTAGTCGTAGCGGGAGATTCGTTGGGGAGACCCAGTACTTC,CASSRSGRFVGETQYF
TRBD1,once,TRBV7-8,TRBJ1-2,TGTGCCAGCAGCTTAGCAACAGGGGGCTCAAGAATCTATGGCTACACCTTC,CASSLATGGSRIYGYTF
TRBD1,NA,TRBV5-4,TRBJ2-3,TGTGCCAGCAGCTTGGTCGGACAGGGAAGCACAGATACGCAGTATTTT,CASSLVGQGSTDTQYF
NA,once,TRBV11-2,TRBJ1-4,TGTGCCAGCAGCTTAGGCAGGTCCCTAAATGAAAAACTGTTTTTT,CASSLGRSLNEKLFF
TRBD2,NA,TRBV19,TRBJ2-2,TGTGCCAGTAGTGCTTACCCGGGACTAGCGGGAGGAACCGGGGAGCTGTTTTTT,CASSAYPGLAGGTGELFF
TRBD2,NA,TRBV5-1,TRBJ2-7,TGCGCCAGCAGCTTGGTGGGACTACCCTTGGCCGAGCAGTACTTC,CASSLVGLPLAEQYF
NA,once,TRBV19,TRBJ1-3,TGTGCCAGTACCAGATCTGGAAACACCATATATTTT,CASTRSGNTIYF
NA,NA,TRBV28,TRBJ1-5,TGTGCCAGCAGAATCCGAGAGGCGAGCAATCAGCCCCAGCATTTT,CASRIREASNQPQHF
NA,NA,TRBV9,TRBJ2-5,TGTGCCAGCAGCGTAGGAGTCGTCCAAGAGACCCAGTACTTC,CASSVGVVQETQYF
TRBD1,NA,TRBV28,TRBJ2-7,TGTGCCAGCAGTCCAGGGGGCCGGCGCGAGCAGTACTTC,CASSPGGRREQYF
NA,NA,TRBV29-1,TRBJ2-3,TGCAGCGTTGAATTACTATCGTTTAGCACAGATACGCAGTATTTT,CSVELLSFSTDTQYF
TRBD1,once,TRBV4-3,TRBJ1-2,TGCGCCAGCAGCCAGGCGACAGGGGAGACCTATGGCTACACCTTC,CASSQATGETYGYTF
NA,few,TRBV5-8,TRBJ1-5,TGTGCCAGCAGCGAACAGGGTTTTCAGCCCCAGCATTTT,CASSEQGFQPQHF
NA,NA,TRBV30,TRBJ1-1,TGTGCCTGGAGTGACAGGTGGGACACTGAAGCTTTCTTT,CAWSDRWDTEAFF
NA,NA,TRBV28,TRBJ1-1,TGTGCCAGCAGTCCGGGGGGGTTTTCGAACACTGAAGCTTTCTTT,CASSPGGFSNTEAFF
TRBD2,NA,TRBV11-1,TRBJ2-7,TGTGCCAGCAGCTGGGGACTAGCGGGTTACGAGCAGTACTTC,CASSWGLAGYEQYF
TRBD1,NA,TRBV19,TRBJ1-1,TGTGCCAGTAGTTTTTACAGGGGGCCCGGGGATACTGAAGCTTTCTTT,CASSFYRGPGDTEAFF
NA,NA,TRBV21-1,TRBJ2-1,TGTGCCAGCAGCAAAGTGCTAATGGGACTCGGATATCACTGGCAGTTCTTC,CASSKVLMGLGYHWQFF
NA,NA,TRBV5-4,TRBJ1-5,TGTGCCAGCAGCTTGGCCATTGATCAGCCCCAGCATTTT,CASSLAIDQPQHF
TRBD2,NA,TRBV20-1,TRBJ2-1,TGCAGTGCTAGTGCGGCTAGCGGGAGTTCTGTTGGGGCCCACAATGAGCAGTTCTTC,CSASAASGSSVGAHNEQFF
TRBD1,NA,TRBV30,TRBJ1-5,TGTGCCTGGAGTGTACCTCGGACAGGGAACAATCAGCCCCAGCATTTT,CAWSVPRTGNNQPQHF
NA,NA,TRBV7-6,TRBJ2-2,TGTGCCAGCAGCTTAGACGGGACATTGAACACCGGGGAGCTGTTTTTT,CASSLDGTLNTGELFF
NA,NA,TRBV28,TRBJ1-4,TGTGCCAGCAGGAAGGGGGTAAATGAAAAACTGTTTTTT,CASRKGVNEKLFF
NA,many,TRBV2,TRBJ2-3,TGTGCCAGCAGTGATCCCCGGAGTAGAGCCACAGATACGCAGTATTTT,CASSDPRSRATDTQYF
TRBD1,NA,TRBV28,TRBJ2-2,TGTGCCAGCAGCCCACACCGGGACAGGGTAAACGCCGGGGAGCTGTTTTTT,CASSPHRDRVNAGELFF
NA,NA,TRBV5-4,TRBJ1-1,TGTGCCAGCAGCTGGGGGACTGCTAACACTGAAGCTTTCTTT,CASSWGTANTEAFF
NA,NA,TRBV18,TRBJ2-7,TGTGCCAGCTCACCACCGCTCCAGGAGGTCGAGCAGTACTTC,CASSPPLQEVEQYF
TRBD2,NA,TRBV19,TRBJ2-3,TGTGCCAGTAGTTCAAGCGGAAGCGGGGTAGATACGCAGTATTTT,CASSSSGSGVDTQYF
TRBD1,NA,TRBV4-3,TRBJ1-2,TGCGCCAGCAGCCAAGATTGGAACAGGGGCCCGACGGGTGGCTACACCTTC,CASSQDWNRGPTGGYTF
TRBD2,once,TRBV4-2,TRBJ2-1,TGTGCCAGCAGCCAAGTCAATCAAGCGGGGCCCGAGCAGTTCTTC,CASSQVNQAGPEQFF
NA,NA,TRBV5-1,TRBJ1-1,TGCGCCAGCAGCCGAGGACAAGCCGGGTATACTGAAGCTTTCTTT,CASSRGQAGYTEAFF
NA,once,TRBV30,TRBJ1-2,TGTGCCTGGAGGAAACTGGACTATGGCTACACCTTC,CAWRKLDYGYTF
TRBD1,NA,TRBV10-2,TRBJ2-1,TGCGCCAGCAGTTTGGACAGGGGAGATGAGCAGTTCTTC,CASSLDRGDEQFF
TRBD1,NA,TRBV6-1,TRBJ2-7,TGTGCCAGCAGTGAAAGTCTAGGGGGCGCCGGGGACGAGCAGTACTTC,CASSESLGGAGDEQYF
NA,once,TRBV18,TRBJ1-1,TGTGCCAGCTCAAGGGACAAGAACACTGAAGCTTTCTTT,CASSRDKNTEAFF
TRBD1,NA,TRBV7-3,TRBJ1-1,TGTGCCAGCAGGGAGACAGGGGGCAACACTGAAGCTTTCTTT,CASRETGGNTEAFF
NA,NA,TRBV12-3/TRBV12-4,TRBJ2-5,TGTGCCAGCAGTCAGCGAGAGACCCAGTACTTC,CASSQRETQYF
NA,NA,TRBV15,TRBJ2-1,TGTGCCACCAGCAGAGGTCTAGCTTTCCACAATGAGCAGTTCTTC,CATSRGLAFHNEQFF
TRBD1,NA,TRBV6-5,TRBJ1-5,TGTGCCAGCACCCTGGACAGGAATCAGCCCCAGCATTTT,CASTLDRNQPQHF
NA,NA,TRBV6-2/TRBV6-3,TRBJ1-1,TGTGCCAGCAGTTACGTGACGGGGAACACTGAAGCTTTCTTT,CASSYVTGNTEAFF
TRBD1,NA,TRBV7-7,TRBJ2-3,TGTGCTAGCAGCTTAGTTGGACAGGTCACAGATACGCAGTATTTT,CASSLVGQVTDTQYF
TRBD1,NA,TRBV6-5,TRBJ2-4,TGTGCCAGCAGTTGGGGAGGACAGGGCGGCAAAAACATTCAGTACTTC,CASSWGGQGGKNIQYF
NA,NA,TRBV27,TRBJ1-1,TGTGCCAGCAGCGGCAGGGTAAGGGGGACTGAAGCTTTCTTT,CASSGRVRGTEAFF
TRBD2,few,TRBV3-1/TRBV3-2,TRBJ2-1,TGTGCCAGCAGCGCAGCCCCCGGGACTAGCGGCTACAATGAGCAGTTCTTC,CASSAAPGTSGYNEQFF
TRBD1,NA,TRBV4-1,TRBJ1-6,TGCGCCAGCAGCCGGGGCTGGGACAGGGCAAGCTCCTATAATTCACCCCTCCACTTT,CASSRGWDRASSYNSPLHF
NA,NA,TRBV28,TRBJ2-7,TGTGCCAGCACGAATCGAGCCTACGAGCAGTACTTC,CASTNRAYEQYF
NA,NA,TRBV28,TRBJ2-3,TGTGCCGCCGGGTCAAGGTCCACAGATACGCAGTATTTT,CAAGSRSTDTQYF
NA,NA,TRBV27,TRBJ2-1,TGTGCCAGCAGTGCCGCGGGGGCGCTGGGGAATGAGCAGTTCTTC,CASSAAGALGNEQFF
NA,NA,TRBV3-1/TRBV3-2,TRBJ2-1,TGTGCCAGGGGGGGTGAGCAGTTCTTC,CARGGEQFF